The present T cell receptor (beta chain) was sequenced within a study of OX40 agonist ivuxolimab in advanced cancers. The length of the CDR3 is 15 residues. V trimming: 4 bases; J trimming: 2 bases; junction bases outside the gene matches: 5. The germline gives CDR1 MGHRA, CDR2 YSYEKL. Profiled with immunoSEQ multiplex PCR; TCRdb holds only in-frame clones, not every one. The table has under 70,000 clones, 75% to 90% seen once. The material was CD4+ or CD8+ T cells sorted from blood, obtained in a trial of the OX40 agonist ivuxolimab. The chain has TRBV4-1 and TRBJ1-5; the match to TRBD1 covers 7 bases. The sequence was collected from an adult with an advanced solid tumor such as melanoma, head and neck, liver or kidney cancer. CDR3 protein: CASSPRQGGNQPQHF. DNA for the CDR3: TGCGCCAGCAGCCCTAGACAGGGAGGCAATCAGCCCCAGCATTTT.